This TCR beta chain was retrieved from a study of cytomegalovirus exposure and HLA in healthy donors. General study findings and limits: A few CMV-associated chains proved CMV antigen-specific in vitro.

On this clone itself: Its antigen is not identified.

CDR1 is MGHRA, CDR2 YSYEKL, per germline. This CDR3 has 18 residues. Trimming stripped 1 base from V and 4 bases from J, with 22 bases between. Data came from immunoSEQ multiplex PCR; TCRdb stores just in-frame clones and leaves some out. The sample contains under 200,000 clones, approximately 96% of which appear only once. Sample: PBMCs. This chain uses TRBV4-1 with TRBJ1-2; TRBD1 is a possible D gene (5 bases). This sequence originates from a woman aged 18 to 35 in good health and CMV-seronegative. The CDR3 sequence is CASSQVPILQGKSYGYTF. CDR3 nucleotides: TGCGCCAGCAGCCAAGTGCCCATACTCCAGGGTAAGAGCTATGGCTACACCTTC.